This T cell receptor beta chain comes out of a study of PD-L1 blockade in urothelial cancer. Overall study context: Prior chemotherapy in patients spanned 0 to 3 regimens. After treatment start, blood was analyzed at 3 weeks (second dose) and at 6 weeks. Blood samples had a median of 141,255 T cells, tens of thousands of unique TCRs, and clonality approximately 0.08. Study-level findings and limits: Tumor-associated TCR clones expanded more in blood at 3 weeks in patients with durable benefit.

Data came from immunoSEQ multiplex PCR; TCRdb stores just in-frame clones and leaves some out. Here the sample spans about 120,000 clones, 85% to 95% being singletons. About this clone itself: Antigen unknown.

Time point defined: peripheral blood 6 weeks after treatment start. The CDR3 is 10 amino acids. Germline V CDR1 and CDR2: SQVTM, ANQGSEA. Trimming removed 4 bases from V and 12 bases from J, with 12 bases in between. Sequencing was performed on PBMCs, taken around atezolizumab (anti-PD-L1) treatment. The TCR was taken from a man in his fifties or sixties with urothelial cancer. The chain combines TRBV29-1 with TRBJ1-2, with D unresolved. In DNA form, the CDR3 reads TGCAGCGTTGGGCCGGAGGGCAACACCTTC. Protein product: CSVGPEGNTF.